This TCR beta chain was identified during a study of T-cell reconstitution after alpha-beta-depleted transplantation in children. This CDR3 is 12 amino acids long. Trimming took off 0 bases at V and 9 bases at J, with 7 bases between the two ends. Germline assignment: CDR1 SGDLS and CDR2 YYNGEE. This clonotype occurred many times. A library of TCRbeta sequences, prepared with unique molecular identifiers, was generated. MiXCR, applied by TCRdb to the PCR reads, yields one record per CDR3 protein. The sample includes just under 250,000 distinct CDR3 sequences, more than 20% of them seen just once. This chain uses TRBV9 with TRBJ2-1; no definite D call. Here the sequenced sample was PBMCs, taken before TCRalphabeta/CD19-depleted stem cell transplant. This sequence originates from a girl aged 2 to 10 with Fanconi anemia, due to receive a stem cell transplant. The CDR3 here is CASSVDGIEQFF. The CDR3 nucleotides read TGTGCCAGCAGCGTAGATGGGATTGAGCAGTTCTTC.